This TCR beta chain was captured by sequencing in a study of blood T cell repertoires in COVID-19. Trimming removed 1 base from V and 6 bases from J; junction bases left unmatched: 10. Germline V gene lookup returns CDR1 SGHNT and CDR2 YYREEE (reference sequence). This CDR3 has 17 residues. In the study's own analysis: Estimation of nucleated cell counts was performed using reference gene primer amplification. The table came from immunoSEQ multiplex PCR; TCRdb's copy has only in-frame clones and leaves some out. V and J calls and clone size are given by that table; D and trimming were obtained from the DNA. The sample records under 200,000 clones, under 90% being singletons.

This receptor was identified in an elderly woman with acute or convalescent COVID-19. The sample was peripheral blood. V is TRBV5-4 and J is TRBJ1-2, with 12 bases matching TRBD1. The CDR3 loop is CASSLPGQGASRNGYTF. The CDR3 DNA follows: TGTGCCAGCAGCTTGCCGGGACAGGGGGCGTCGAGGAATGGCTACACCTTC.